This TCR beta chain stems from a study of control samples from healthy donors and cancer patients. The CDR3 sequence is 13 residues long. The V gene's germline CDR1 is WNHNN and CDR2 SYGVQD (reference sequence). Trimming took off 8 bases at V and 11 bases at J, with 21 bases between the two ends. This clone was seen only a few times. Sequencing used immunoSEQ multiplex PCR; TCRdb keeps in-frame clones, though not all of them. The sample carries around 95,000 clones, more than 75% recorded once. Specimen: blood. This chain links TRBV10-1 with TRBJ1-1; the D is unclear. The sequence was collected from a woman aged 50 to 60 in good health. DNA of the CDR3: TGCGCCAGCTTAGTACCGACGGAGACGGGGGCTTTCTTT. It is translated as CASLVPTETGAFF.